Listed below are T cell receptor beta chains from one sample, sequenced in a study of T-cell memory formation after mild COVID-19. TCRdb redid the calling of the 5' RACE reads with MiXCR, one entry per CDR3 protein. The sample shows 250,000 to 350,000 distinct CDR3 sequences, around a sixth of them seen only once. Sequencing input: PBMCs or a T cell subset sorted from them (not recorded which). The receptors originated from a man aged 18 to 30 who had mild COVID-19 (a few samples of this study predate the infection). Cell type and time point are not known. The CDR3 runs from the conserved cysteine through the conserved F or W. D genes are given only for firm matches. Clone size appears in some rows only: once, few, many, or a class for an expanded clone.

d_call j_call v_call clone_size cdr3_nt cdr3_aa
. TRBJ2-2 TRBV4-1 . TGCGCCAGCAGCCCCTACCTGGGAGCGAACACCGGGGAGCTGTTTTTT CASSPYLGANTGELFF
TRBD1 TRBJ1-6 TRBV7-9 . TGTGCCAGCAGCTTGGGGGACAGGGGGGATTCACCCCTCCACTTT CASSLGDRGDSPLHF
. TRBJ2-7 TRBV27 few TGTGCCAGCAGCACTGGGTGGAACGAGCAGTACTTC CASSTGWNEQYF
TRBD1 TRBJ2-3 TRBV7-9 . TGTGCCAGCAGCTCAGGACAGGGAAGAGATACGCAGTATTTT CASSSGQGRDTQYF
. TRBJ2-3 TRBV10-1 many TGCGCCAGCAGTGCCGGTCTCACAGATACGCAGTATTTT CASSAGLTDTQYF
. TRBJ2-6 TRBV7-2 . TGTGCCAGCACCTACTCTGGGGCCAACGTCCTGACTTTC CASTYSGANVLTF
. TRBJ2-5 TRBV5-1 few TGCGCCAGCAGCCCCCACCTCCAAGAGACCCAGTACTTC CASSPHLQETQYF
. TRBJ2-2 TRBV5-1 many TGCGCCAGCAGCCGGTCTGTCCAATTGAACACCGGGGAGCTGTTTTTT CASSRSVQLNTGELFF
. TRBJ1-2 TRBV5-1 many TGCGCCAGCAGCTTGGGACAGGACTATGGCTACACCTTC CASSLGQDYGYTF
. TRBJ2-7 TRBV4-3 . TGCGCCAGCAGCCAAGATCACGGGTACGAGCAGTACTTC CASSQDHGYEQYF
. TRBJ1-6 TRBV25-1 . TGTGCCAGCAGTGAGCGCCGCTATAATTCACCCCTCCACTTT CASSERRYNSPLHF
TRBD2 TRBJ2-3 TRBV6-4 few TGTGCCAGCAGCCCAGCGGGGGCTAGCACAGATACGCAGTATTTT CASSPAGASTDTQYF
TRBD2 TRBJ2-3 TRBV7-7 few TGTGCCAGCAGCTTAGGCGGCGGGGGTGGAGATACGCAGTATTTT CASSLGGGGGDTQYF
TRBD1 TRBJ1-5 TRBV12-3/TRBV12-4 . TGTGCCAGCAGTCTGCGTGTATGGACAGGGGAACCTAATAGCAATCAGCCCCAGCATTTT CASSLRVWTGEPNSNQPQHF
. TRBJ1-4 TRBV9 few TGTGCCAGCAGCGTAGCTACGGGGTTCGAGGAAAAACTGTTTTTT CASSVATGFEEKLFF
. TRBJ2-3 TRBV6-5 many TGTGCCAGCAGTTACCTAGCGAGCACAGATACGCAGTATTTT CASSYLASTDTQYF
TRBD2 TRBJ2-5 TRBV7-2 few TGTGCCAGCAGCTTAGTCTCTAGCGGGGGTCAAGAGACCCAGTACTTC CASSLVSSGGQETQYF
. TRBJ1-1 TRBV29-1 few TGCAGCGTTGAAAGGCAGCAGAACACTGAAGCTTTCTTT CSVERQQNTEAFF
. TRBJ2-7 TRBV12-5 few TGTGCTAGTGGTGTCGGGGCCCACGAGCAGTACTTC CASGVGAHEQYF
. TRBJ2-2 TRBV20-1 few TGCAGTGCTAGTGGATACCAGAACACCGGGGAGCTGTTTTTT CSASGYQNTGELFF
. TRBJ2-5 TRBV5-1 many TGCGCCAGCAGCTGGACTCAGGCCGGGACCCTGGTCGAGACCCAGTACTTC CASSWTQAGTLVETQYF
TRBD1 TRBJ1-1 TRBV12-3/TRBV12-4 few TGTGCCAGCAGTTGGGGACAGGGGGTCACTGAAGCTTTCTTT CASSWGQGVTEAFF
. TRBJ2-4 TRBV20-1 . TGCAGTGCTAGGTCCGCTATAGCCAAAAACATTCAGTACTTC CSARSAIAKNIQYF
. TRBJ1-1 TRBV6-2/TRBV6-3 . TGTGCCAGCACCCTACGGAGTATCATGAACACTGAAGCTTTCTTT CASTLRSIMNTEAFF